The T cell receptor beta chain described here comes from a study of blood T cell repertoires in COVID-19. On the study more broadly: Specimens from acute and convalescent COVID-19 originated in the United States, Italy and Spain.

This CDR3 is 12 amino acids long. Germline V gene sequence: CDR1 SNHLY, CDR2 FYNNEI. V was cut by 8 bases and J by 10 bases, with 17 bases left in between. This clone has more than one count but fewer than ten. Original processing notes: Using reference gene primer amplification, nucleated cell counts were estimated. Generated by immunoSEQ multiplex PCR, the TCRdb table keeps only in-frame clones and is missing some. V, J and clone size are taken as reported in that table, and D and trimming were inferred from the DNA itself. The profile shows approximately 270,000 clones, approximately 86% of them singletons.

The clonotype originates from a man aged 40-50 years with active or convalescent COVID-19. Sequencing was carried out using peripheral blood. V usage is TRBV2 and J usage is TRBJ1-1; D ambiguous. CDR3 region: CASGPGGLAAFF. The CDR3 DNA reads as TGTGCCAGCGGTCCCGGAGGCCTGGCAGCTTTCTTT.